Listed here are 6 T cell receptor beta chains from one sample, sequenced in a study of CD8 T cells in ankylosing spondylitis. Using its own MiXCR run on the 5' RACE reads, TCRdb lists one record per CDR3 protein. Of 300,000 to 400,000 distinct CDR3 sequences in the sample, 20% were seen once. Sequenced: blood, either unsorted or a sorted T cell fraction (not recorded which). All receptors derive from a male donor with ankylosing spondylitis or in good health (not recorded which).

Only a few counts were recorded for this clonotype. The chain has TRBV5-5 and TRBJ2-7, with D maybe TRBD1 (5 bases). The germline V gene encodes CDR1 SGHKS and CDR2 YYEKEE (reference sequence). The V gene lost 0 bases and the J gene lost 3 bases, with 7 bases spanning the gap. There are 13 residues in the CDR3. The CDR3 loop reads CASSLATVYEQYF. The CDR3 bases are TGTGCCAGCAGCTTGGCGACAGTCTACGAGCAGTACTTC.

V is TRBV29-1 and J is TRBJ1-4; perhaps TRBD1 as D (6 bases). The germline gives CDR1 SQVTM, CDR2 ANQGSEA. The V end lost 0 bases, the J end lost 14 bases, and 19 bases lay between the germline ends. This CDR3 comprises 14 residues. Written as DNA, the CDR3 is TGCAGCGTTGAAGATGGCCAGGGGACTGGATTCCTGTTTTTT. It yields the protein CSVEDGQGTGFLFF.

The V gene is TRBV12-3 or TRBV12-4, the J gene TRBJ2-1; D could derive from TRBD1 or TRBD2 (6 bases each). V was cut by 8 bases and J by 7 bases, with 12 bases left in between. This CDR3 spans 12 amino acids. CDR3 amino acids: CASGTGRNEQFF. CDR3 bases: TGTGCCAGCGGCACAGGGAGGAATGAGCAGTTCTTC.

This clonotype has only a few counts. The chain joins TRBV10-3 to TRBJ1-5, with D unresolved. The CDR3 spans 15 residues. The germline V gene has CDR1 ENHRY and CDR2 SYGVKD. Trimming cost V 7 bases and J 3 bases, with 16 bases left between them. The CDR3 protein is CAIKDQATPNQPQHF. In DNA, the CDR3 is TGTGCCATCAAGGATCAGGCAACCCCCAATCAGCCCCAGCATTTT.

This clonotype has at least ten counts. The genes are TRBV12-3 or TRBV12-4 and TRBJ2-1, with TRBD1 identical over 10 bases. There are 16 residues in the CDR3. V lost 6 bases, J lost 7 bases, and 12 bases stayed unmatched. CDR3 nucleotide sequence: TGTGCCAGCAGCTCGAGGGACAGGGGTTTGATGAATGAGCAGTTCTTC. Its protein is CASSSRDRGLMNEQFF.

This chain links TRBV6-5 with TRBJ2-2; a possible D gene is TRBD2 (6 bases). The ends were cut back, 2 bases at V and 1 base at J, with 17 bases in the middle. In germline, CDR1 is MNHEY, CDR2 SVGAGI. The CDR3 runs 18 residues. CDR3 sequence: CASSYLARGEQNTGELFF. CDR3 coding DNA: TGTGCCAGCAGTTACCTTGCCCGCGGGGAACAGAACACCGGGGAGCTGTTTTTT.